This T cell receptor beta chain was recovered during a study of cytomegalovirus exposure and HLA in healthy donors. Study-wide points: Rarity characterized most TCR sequences, yet some public TCRs appeared in many donors.

13 Jbeta primers and 60 Vbeta primers were used for the PCR. Generated by immunoSEQ multiplex PCR, the TCRdb table keeps only in-frame clones and is missing some. Of 150,000 to 200,000 clones in the sample, less than 85% were seen once. The CDR3 spans 14 residues. Germline V lookup: CDR1 SEHNR, CDR2 FQNEAQ (reference sequence). V shed 3 bases and J shed 2 bases, with 11 bases lying between them. On this clone: As yet, its antigen is unknown.

The sequence was collected from a boy between 10 and 17 years old in good health and CMV-seronegative. Sequencing was carried out using PBMCs. The chain has TRBV7-9 and TRBJ2-7; unclear D gene. CDR3 sequence (DNA): TGTGCCAGCAGCTTGGCTCATTTCCCCTACGAGCAGTACTTC. Its protein is CASSLAHFPYEQYF.